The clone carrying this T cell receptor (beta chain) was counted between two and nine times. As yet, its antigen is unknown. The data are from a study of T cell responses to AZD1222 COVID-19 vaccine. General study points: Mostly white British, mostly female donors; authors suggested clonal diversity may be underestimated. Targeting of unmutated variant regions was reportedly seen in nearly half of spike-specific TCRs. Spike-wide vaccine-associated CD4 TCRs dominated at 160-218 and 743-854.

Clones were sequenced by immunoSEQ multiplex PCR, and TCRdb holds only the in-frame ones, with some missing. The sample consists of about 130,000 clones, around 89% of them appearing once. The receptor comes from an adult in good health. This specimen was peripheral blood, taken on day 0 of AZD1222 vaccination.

This CDR3 is CASRNGRGCSYEQYF. In DNA, the CDR3 is TGTGCCAGCAGGAATGGGCGGGGGTGCTCCTACGAGCAGTACTTC. This chain connects TRBV6-4 to TRBJ2-7; 7 nucleotides agree with TRBD2. Germline assignment: CDR1 MRHNA and CDR2 SNTAGT. Losses at the gene ends were 6 bases for V and 0 bases for J; bases not matched to a gene: 8. The CDR3 is 15 amino acids.